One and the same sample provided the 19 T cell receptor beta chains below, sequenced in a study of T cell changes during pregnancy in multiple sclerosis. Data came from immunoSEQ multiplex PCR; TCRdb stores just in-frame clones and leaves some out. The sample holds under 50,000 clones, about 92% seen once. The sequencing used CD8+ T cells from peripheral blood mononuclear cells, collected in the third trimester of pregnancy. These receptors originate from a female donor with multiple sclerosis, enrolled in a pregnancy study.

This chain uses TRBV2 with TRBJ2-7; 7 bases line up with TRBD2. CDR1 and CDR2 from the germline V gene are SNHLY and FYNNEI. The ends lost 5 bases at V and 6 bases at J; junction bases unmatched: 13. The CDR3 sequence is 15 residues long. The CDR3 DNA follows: TGTGCCAGCAGTAGCGGACTAGGCGGGAGCTCCGAGCAGTACTTC. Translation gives CASSSGLGGSSEQYF. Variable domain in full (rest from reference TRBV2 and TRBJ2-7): EPEVTQTPSHQVTQMGQEVILRCVPISNHLYFYWYRQILGQKVEFLVSFYNNEISEKSEIFDDQFSVERPDGSNFTLKIRSTKLEDSAMYFCASSSGLGGSSEQYFGPGTRLTVT.

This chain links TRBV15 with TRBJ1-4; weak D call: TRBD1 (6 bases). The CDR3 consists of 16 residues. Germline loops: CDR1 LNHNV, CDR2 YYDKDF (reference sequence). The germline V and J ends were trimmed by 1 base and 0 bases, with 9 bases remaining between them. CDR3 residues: CATSRAGATTNEKLFF. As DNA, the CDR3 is TGTGCCACCAGCAGAGCAGGGGCAACAACTAATGAAAAACTGTTTTTT.

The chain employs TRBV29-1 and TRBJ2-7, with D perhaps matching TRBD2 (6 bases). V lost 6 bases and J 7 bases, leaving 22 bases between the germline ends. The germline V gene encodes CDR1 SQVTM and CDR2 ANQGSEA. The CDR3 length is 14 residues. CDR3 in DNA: TGCAGCGTGGAGGGGCTCGGACACGAAGCGGAGCAGTACTTC. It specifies CSVEGLGHEAEQYF.

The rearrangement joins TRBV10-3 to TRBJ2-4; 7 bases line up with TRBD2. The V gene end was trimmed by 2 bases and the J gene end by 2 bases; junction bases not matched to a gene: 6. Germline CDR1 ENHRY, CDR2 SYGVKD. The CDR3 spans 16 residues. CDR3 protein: CAISEDAGDPKNIQYF. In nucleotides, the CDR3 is TGTGCCATCAGTGAGGACGCGGGGGACCCCAAAAACATTCAGTACTTC.

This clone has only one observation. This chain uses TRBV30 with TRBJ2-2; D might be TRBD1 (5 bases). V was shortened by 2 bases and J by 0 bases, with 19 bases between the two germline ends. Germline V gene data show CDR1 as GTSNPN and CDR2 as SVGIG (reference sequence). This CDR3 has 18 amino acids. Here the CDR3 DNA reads TGTGCCTGGAGTCAGGTTTTGACAGTCCGTTCGAACACCGGGGAGCTGTTTTTT. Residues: CAWSQVLTVRSNTGELFF.

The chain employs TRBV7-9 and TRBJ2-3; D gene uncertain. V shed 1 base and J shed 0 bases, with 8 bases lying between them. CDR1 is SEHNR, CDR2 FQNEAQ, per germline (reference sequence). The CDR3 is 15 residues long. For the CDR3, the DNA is TGTGCCAGCAGCTTAGACCCTCGGAGCACAGATACGCAGTATTTT. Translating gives CASSLDPRSTDTQYF.

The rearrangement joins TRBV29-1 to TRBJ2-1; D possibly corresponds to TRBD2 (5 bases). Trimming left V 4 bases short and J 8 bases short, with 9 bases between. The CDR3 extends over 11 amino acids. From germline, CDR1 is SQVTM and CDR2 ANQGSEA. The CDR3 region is CSVAVGDEQFF. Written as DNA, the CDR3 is TGCAGCGTTGCGGTGGGAGATGAGCAGTTCTTC.

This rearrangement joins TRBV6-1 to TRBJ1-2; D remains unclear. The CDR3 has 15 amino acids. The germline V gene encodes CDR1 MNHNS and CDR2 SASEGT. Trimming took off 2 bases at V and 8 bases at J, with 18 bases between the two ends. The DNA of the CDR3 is TGTGCCAGCAGTGAAAAGGGTCCGCCAACGGGGGGCTACACCTTC. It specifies CASSEKGPPTGGYTF.

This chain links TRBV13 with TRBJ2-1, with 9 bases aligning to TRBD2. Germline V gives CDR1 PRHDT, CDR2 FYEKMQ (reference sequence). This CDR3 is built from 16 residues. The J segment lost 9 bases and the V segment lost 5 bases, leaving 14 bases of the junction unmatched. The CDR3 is CASSPTGVAGGPEQFF. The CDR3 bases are TGTGCCAGCAGCCCTACCGGTGTCGCGGGGGGGCCTGAGCAGTTCTTC.

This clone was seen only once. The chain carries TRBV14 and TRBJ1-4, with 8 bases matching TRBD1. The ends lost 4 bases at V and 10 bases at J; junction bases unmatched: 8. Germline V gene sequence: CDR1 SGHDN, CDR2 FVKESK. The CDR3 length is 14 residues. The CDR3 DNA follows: TGTGCCAGCAGCCCCGGAACAGGGGGAGGAAAACTGTTTTTT. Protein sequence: CASSPGTGGGKLFF.

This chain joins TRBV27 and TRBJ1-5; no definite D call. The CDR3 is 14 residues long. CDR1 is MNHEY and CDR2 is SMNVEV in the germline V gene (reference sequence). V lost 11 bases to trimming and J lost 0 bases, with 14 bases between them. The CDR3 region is CASSGQFSNQPQHF. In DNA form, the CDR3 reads TGTGCCTCCAGTGGGCAGTTTAGCAATCAGCCCCAGCATTTT.

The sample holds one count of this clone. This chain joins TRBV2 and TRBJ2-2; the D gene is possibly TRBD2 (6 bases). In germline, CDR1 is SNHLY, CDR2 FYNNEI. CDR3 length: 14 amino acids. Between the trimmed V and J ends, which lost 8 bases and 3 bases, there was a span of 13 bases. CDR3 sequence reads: CASYSGDYTGELFF. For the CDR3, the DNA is TGTGCCAGCTATTCCGGGGACTACACCGGGGAGCTGTTTTTT. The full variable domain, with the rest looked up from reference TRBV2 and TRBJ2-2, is EPEVTQTPSHQVTQMGQEVILRCVPISNHLYFYWYRQILGQKVEFLVSFYNNEISEKSEIFDDQFSVERPDGSNFTLKIRSTKLEDSAMYFCASYSGDYTGELFFGEGSRLTVL.

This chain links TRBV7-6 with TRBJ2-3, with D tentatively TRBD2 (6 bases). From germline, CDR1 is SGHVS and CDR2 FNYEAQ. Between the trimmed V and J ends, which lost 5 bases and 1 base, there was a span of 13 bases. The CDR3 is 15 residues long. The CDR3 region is CASSRAPSGTDTQYF. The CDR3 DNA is TGTGCCAGCAGCCGCGCCCCTAGCGGCACAGATACGCAGTATTTT.

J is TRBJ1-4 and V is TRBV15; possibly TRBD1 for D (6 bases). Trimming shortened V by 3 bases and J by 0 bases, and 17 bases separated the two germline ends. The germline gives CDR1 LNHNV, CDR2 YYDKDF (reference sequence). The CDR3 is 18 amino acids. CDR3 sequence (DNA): TGTGCCACCAGCAGGACCCGGACAGTACCTGCAACTAATGAAAAACTGTTTTTT. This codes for CATSRTRTVPATNEKLFF.

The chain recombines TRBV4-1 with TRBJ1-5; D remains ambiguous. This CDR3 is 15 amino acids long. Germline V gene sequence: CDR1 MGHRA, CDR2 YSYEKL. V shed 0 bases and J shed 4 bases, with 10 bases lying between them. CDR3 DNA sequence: TGCGCCAGCAGCCAAGACGGAGAATGGAATCAGCCCCAGCATTTT. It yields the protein CASSQDGEWNQPQHF.

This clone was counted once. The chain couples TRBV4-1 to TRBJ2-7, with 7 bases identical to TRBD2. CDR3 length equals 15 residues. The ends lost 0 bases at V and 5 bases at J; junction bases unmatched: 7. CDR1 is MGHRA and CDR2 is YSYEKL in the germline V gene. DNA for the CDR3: TGCGCCAGCAGCCAAGAATCTGCCGGGGGGAACGAGCAGTACTTC. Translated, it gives CASSQESAGGNEQYF.

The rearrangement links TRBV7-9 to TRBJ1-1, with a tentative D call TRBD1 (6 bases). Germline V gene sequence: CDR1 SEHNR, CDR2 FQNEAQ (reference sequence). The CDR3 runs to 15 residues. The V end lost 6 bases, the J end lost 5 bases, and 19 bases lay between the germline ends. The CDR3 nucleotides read TGTGCCAGCAGTGGGCAGGGGAAGAGTGGTACTGAAGCTTTCTTT. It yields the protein CASSGQGKSGTEAFF.

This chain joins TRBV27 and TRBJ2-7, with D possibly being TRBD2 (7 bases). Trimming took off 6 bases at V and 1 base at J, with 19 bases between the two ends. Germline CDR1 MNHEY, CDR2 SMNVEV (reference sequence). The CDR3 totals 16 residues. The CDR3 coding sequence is TGTGCCAGCAGCCGGGGAGGGGGGCCGGGGTCCTACGAGCAGTACTTC. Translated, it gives CASSRGGGPGSYEQYF.

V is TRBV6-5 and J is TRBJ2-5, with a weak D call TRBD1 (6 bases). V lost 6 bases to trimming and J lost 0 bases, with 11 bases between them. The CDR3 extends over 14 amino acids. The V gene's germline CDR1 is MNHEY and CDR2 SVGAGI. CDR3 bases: TGTGCCAGCAGCTCGGGACAACACCAAGAGACCCAGTACTTC. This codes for CASSSGQHQETQYF.